A single TCR beta chain is shown here with its context. The antigen is undetermined. Trimming stripped 6 bases from V and 7 bases from J, with 16 bases between. Germline V gene sequence: CDR1 LNHNV, CDR2 YYDKDF (reference sequence). The CDR3 consists of 13 residues. This entry comes from a study of T cells after yellow fever vaccination. About the research overall: SMART-Seq v4 Ultra Low Input prepared the low-cell-number fractions. Study-level findings and limits: Among primary-vaccination clones, most reappeared after the booster, at 96% for CD4 and about 90% for CD8. Across the CD4 and CD8 compartments, a small share of clonotypes was present in both.

Template switching with 5'RACE generated the TCR cDNA and added a universal primer site and UMIs. TCRdb re-derived calls from the 5' RACE reads in MiXCR, one entry per CDR3 protein. Of approximately 550,000 distinct CDR3 sequences listed, roughly 21% are singletons. The sequencing used PBMCs, collected 15 days after the yellow fever booster vaccination. This sequence joins TRBV15 and TRBJ2-7; D tentatively reads TRBD1 or TRBD2 (5 bases each). The clonotype was recovered from a man aged 30-40 years who received the YFV17D yellow fever vaccine. CDR3 sequence reads: CATSAGNGVEQYF. DNA of the CDR3: TGTGCCACCAGTGCAGGGAACGGGGTTGAGCAGTACTTC.